This T cell receptor (beta chain) came from a study of T cell clones after liver transplantation. As for the study in general: Immunosuppression withdrawal was tried within 2 years after liver transplantation in this trial. Broader study findings: In two subjects, few donor cells limited the measurable donor-reactive repertoire. Circulating graft-donor-reactive CD4 TCRbeta sequences fell significantly post-transplant in 5 of 8 subjects.

Assay used: immunoSEQ multiplex PCR; TCRdb lists only in-frame clones, some missing. Found here are approximately 18,000 clones, around 80% of them singletons; the top ten hold approximately 32%. In its sample, this clone is medium-sized. What it binds is unknown. The source is a human patient who received a liver transplant. The T cells may come from the graft donor. The material sequenced was CD8+ T cells from blood, taken roughly 48 months after liver transplant.

The CDR3 sequence: CASSEEDTSGGTQYF. The CDR3 nucleotides read TGTGCCAGCAGTGAAGAGGACACCTCGGGGGGTACGCAGTATTTT. The rearrangement joins TRBV2 to TRBJ2-3; 7 bases agree with TRBD2. The CDR3 totals 15 residues. Trimming cost V 1 base and J 8 bases; bases outside gene matches: 9. Germline CDR1 reads SNHLY; CDR2 reads FYNNEI.